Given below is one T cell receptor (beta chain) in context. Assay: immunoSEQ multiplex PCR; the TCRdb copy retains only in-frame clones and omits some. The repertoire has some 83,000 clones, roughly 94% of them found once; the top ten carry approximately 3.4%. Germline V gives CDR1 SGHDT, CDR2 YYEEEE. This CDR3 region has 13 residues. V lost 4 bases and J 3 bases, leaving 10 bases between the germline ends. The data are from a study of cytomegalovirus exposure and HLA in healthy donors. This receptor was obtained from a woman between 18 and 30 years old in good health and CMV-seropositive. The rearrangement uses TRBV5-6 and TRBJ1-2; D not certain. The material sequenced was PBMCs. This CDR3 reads CASSEGSDYGYTF. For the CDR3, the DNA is TGTGCCAGCAGCGAGGGATCCGACTATGGCTACACCTTC.